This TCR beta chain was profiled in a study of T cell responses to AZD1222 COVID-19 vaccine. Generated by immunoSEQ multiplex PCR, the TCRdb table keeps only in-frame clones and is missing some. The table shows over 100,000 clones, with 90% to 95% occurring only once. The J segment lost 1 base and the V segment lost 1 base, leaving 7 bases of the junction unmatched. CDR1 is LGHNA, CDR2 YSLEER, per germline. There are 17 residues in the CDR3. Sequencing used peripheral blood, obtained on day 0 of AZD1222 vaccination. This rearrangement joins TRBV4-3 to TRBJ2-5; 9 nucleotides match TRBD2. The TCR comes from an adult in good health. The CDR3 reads CASSQGIAGAFQETQYF. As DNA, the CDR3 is TGCGCCAGCAGCCAAGGGATAGCGGGGGCCTTCCAAGAGACCCAGTACTTC.